One and the same sample provided the 18 T cell receptor beta chains below, sequenced in a study of shared clonotypes between healthy human individuals. The data were produced by immunoSEQ multiplex PCR, yet TCRdb's version contains in-frame clones alone and is incomplete. The sample has approximately 600,000 clones, approximately 95% seen once. Naivety among CD8 cells was defined by CD45RO negativity and positive CCR7 selection, thereby excluding terminally differentiated effector memory CD45RA+ cells. Sequences were obtained from naive CD8+ T cells sorted from blood. The receptors stem from a young woman in good health.

The gene calls are TRBV25-1 and TRBJ2-1, with D unresolved. V was shortened by 5 bases and J by 6 bases, with 8 bases between the two germline ends. Per the germline V gene, CDR1 is MGHDK and CDR2 is SYGVNS. This CDR3 contains 12 residues. The CDR3 sequence is CASSRAVNEQFF. The DNA of the CDR3 is TGTGCCAGCAGTCGGGCGGTCAATGAGCAGTTCTTC.

The J gene is TRBJ2-3, the V gene TRBV7-2, with TRBD1 matching 9 bases. Germline trimming cut 3 bases from V and 5 bases from J; bases unmatched to any gene: 9. Germline loops: CDR1 SGHTA, CDR2 FQGNSA. The CDR3 totals 16 residues. The CDR3 loop reads CASSFRGQGLEDTQYF. Written as DNA, the CDR3 is TGTGCCAGCAGCTTTAGGGGACAGGGACTCGAAGATACGCAGTATTTT.

This clone was found once. The genes are TRBV9 and TRBJ1-2; no reliable D call. Trimming stripped 0 bases from V and 5 bases from J, with 5 bases between. The germline CDR1 and CDR2 sequences are SGDLS and YYNGEE. The CDR3 has 12 amino acids. CDR3 nucleotide sequence: TGTGCCAGCAGCGTAGTTCCGTATGGCTACACCTTC. Translated: CASSVVPYGYTF.

The rearrangement joins TRBV7-6 to TRBJ2-5; no clear D. Trimming cost V 5 bases and J 11 bases, with 12 bases left between them. In germline, CDR1 is SGHVS, CDR2 FNYEAQ. The CDR3 extends over 11 amino acids. The CDR3 DNA reads TGTGCCAGCAGCAACGGTCTAGAGCAGTACTTC. It encodes CASSNGLEQYF.

The V and J genes are TRBV2 and TRBJ2-7; D possibly uses TRBD1 or TRBD2 (6 bases each). The germline gives CDR1 SNHLY, CDR2 FYNNEI. V was clipped by 6 bases and J by 7 bases, with 16 bases between them. The CDR3 length is 13 residues. CDR3 sequence: CASRRGTRGEQYF. Written as DNA, the CDR3 is TGTGCCAGCAGAAGGGGGACCCGGGGGGAGCAGTACTTC.

This clone was recorded only once. The CDR3, as DNA: TGTGCCAGCAGCCCGCGGGGGGCCAACGTCCTGACTTTC. It yields the protein CASSPRGANVLTF. The chain joins TRBV11-3 to TRBJ2-6; D unclear. CDR3 length: 13 amino acids. The germline V gene has CDR1 SGHNT and CDR2 YENEEA. V lost 5 bases and J 4 bases, leaving 6 bases between the germline ends.

J is TRBJ2-7 and V is TRBV28, with 7 positions matching TRBD2. The CDR3 contains 15 residues. The V segment lost 7 bases and the J segment 0 bases; nucleotides outside the gene matches: 9. Looked up from germline, CDR1 is MDHEN and CDR2 is SYDVKM. The CDR3 sequence: CASTPSGTSSYEQYF. The CDR3 region has the DNA TGTGCCAGCACCCCTAGCGGAACGAGCTCCTACGAGCAGTACTTC. The whole variable domain, remainder taken from reference TRBV28 and TRBJ2-7, is DVKVTQSSRYLVKRTGEKVFLECVQDMDHENMFWYRQDPGLGLRLIYFSYDVKMKEKGDIPEGYSVSREKKERFSLILESASTNQTSMYLCASTPSGTSSYEQYFGPGTRLTVT.

This clone has a handful of counts. The sample carries other DNA sequences with the same CDR3. The V call is TRBV7-3, the J call TRBJ1-2; 7 bases agree with TRBD1. Trimming at V came to 5 bases and at J to 3 bases, leaving 6 bases not matched to a gene. Germline V gives CDR1 SGHTA, CDR2 FQGTGA. The CDR3 is 14 residues long. CDR3: CASSPAGTDYGYTF. CDR3 coding DNA: TGTGCCAGCAGCCCAGCCGGGACAGACTATGGCTACACCTTC.

The V call is TRBV4-1, the J call TRBJ2-1; 10 nucleotides agree with TRBD1. CDR1 is MGHRA, CDR2 YSYEKL, per germline. V lost 0 bases and J lost 9; bases outside the gene matches: 8. This CDR3 is built from 16 residues. The CDR3, as DNA: TGCGCCAGCAGCCAAGACGAGGGACAGGGGACAATTGAGCAGTTCTTC. It encodes CASSQDEGQGTIEQFF.

The chain employs TRBV7-9 and TRBJ2-1; weak D call: TRBD2 (6 bases). The CDR3 consists of 17 residues. The germline V and J ends were trimmed by 1 base and 0 bases, with 13 bases remaining between them. Germline CDR1 SEHNR, CDR2 FQNEAQ (reference sequence). CDR3 nucleotides: TGTGCCAGCAGCTTAGGCGTGTGGGAGGACTCCTACAATGAGCAGTTCTTC. It yields the protein CASSLGVWEDSYNEQFF.

The J gene is TRBJ2-1, the V gene TRBV28; no firm D call. The CDR3 covers 11 residues. Germline V gene data show CDR1 as MDHEN and CDR2 as SYDVKM. The V and J ends lost 3 bases and 7 bases respectively, with 4 bases between them. DNA of the CDR3: TGTGCCAGCAGTTTCGAGAATGAGCAGTTCTTC. Its translation: CASSFENEQFF. The whole variable domain, filled in from reference TRBV28 and TRBJ2-1, reads DVKVTQSSRYLVKRTGEKVFLECVQDMDHENMFWYRQDPGLGLRLIYFSYDVKMKEKGDIPEGYSVSREKKERFSLILESASTNQTSMYLCASSFENEQFFGPGTRLTVL.

The CDR3 spells CASSPHWTASYNEQFF. In DNA, the CDR3 is TGTGCCAGCAGTCCCCACTGGACGGCATCCTACAATGAGCAGTTCTTC. The rearrangement uses TRBV27 and TRBJ2-1; D uncertain. V was shortened by 5 bases and J by 1 base, with 15 bases between the two germline ends. The CDR3 has 16 amino acids. Germline CDR1 reads MNHEY; CDR2 reads SMNVEV (reference sequence).

This chain joins TRBV27 and TRBJ1-1; maybe TRBD1 (5 bases). CDR3 length equals 15 residues. Germline V CDR1 and CDR2: MNHEY, SMNVEV (reference sequence). Between the trimmed V and J ends, which lost 4 bases and 7 bases, there was a span of 19 bases. The CDR3 loop reads CASSSADTPKGEAFF. The CDR3 DNA follows: TGTGCCAGCAGTTCCGCGGACACCCCGAAGGGTGAAGCTTTCTTT.

This clone was found once. The chain uses TRBV19 and TRBJ1-5; D remains unclear. The V gene's germline CDR1 is LNHDA and CDR2 SQIVND (reference sequence). V lost 2 bases, J lost 0 bases, and 20 bases lay in between. The CDR3 is 19 residues long. The CDR3, as DNA: TGTGCCAGTAGTATACTTGATTCCGTGACCCCCTATAGCAATCAGCCCCAGCATTTT. Protein: CASSILDSVTPYSNQPQHF. The full variable domain, with the rest looked up from reference TRBV19 and TRBJ1-5, is DGGITQSPKYLFRKEGQNVTLSCEQNLNHDAMYWYRQDPGQGLRLIYYSQIVNDFQKGDIAEGYSVSREKKESFPLTVTSAQKNPTAFYLCASSILDSVTPYSNQPQHFGDGTRLSIL.

The gene calls are TRBV4-1 and TRBJ2-4, with TRBD2 identical over 13 bases. Germline V gene data show CDR1 as MGHRA and CDR2 as YSYEKL. Trimming took 1 base from V and 8 from J; bases not matched to a gene: 5. The CDR3 runs 16 residues. CDR3 sequence reads: CASSQATSGRADIQYF. CDR3 DNA sequence: TGCGCCAGCAGCCAAGCAACTAGCGGGAGGGCCGACATTCAGTACTTC.

The gene calls are TRBV7-2 and TRBJ2-1; D might be TRBD1 or TRBD2, each matching 6 bases. The CDR3 extends over 16 amino acids. The V gene's germline CDR1 is SGHTA and CDR2 FQGNSA. Trimming took off 4 bases at V and 5 bases at J, with 18 bases between the two ends. The CDR3 here is CASSWPGEGTHNEQFF. The CDR3 nucleotides are TGTGCCAGCAGCTGGCCGGGAGAAGGGACACACAATGAGCAGTTCTTC.

The chain combines TRBV21-1 with TRBJ2-7; TRBD1 is the table's D call and was not checked against the DNA. TRBV21-1 is assigned pseudogene status. The length of the CDR3 is 10 residues. The CDR3 bases are TGTGCCAGCAGCTCAAATGAGCAGTACTTC. This sequence encodes CASSSNEQYF.

The V and J genes are TRBV10-1 and TRBJ1-1; perhaps TRBD1 as D (5 bases). This CDR3 has 15 amino acids. The V end lost 0 bases, the J end lost 3 bases, and 11 bases lay between the germline ends. CDR1 is WNHNN and CDR2 is SYGVQD in the germline V gene (reference sequence). CDR3 bases: TGCGCCAGCAGTGAGTCGAGAGGGGCCCACACTGAAGCTTTCTTT. This encodes CASSESRGAHTEAFF.